This T cell receptor (beta chain) was captured in a study of blood T cell repertoires in COVID-19. Study in general: The United States, Italy and Spain provided the acute and convalescent COVID-19 samples.

Generated by immunoSEQ multiplex PCR, the TCRdb table keeps only in-frame clones and is missing some. The table includes about 210,000 clones, approximately 80% detected once. The CDR3 extends over 15 amino acids. V lost 0 bases, J lost 0 bases, and 8 bases lay in between. Germline CDR1 and CDR2: SGHDN and FVKESK. The clonotype originates from a man aged 55 to 70 with COVID-19, enrolled during active disease. The rearrangement links TRBV14 to TRBJ1-1; D is perhaps TRBD1 (5 bases). What was sequenced was peripheral blood. The CDR3 spells CASSQDRALNTEAFF. In nucleotides, the CDR3 is TGTGCCAGCAGCCAAGACAGGGCCTTGAACACTGAAGCTTTCTTT.